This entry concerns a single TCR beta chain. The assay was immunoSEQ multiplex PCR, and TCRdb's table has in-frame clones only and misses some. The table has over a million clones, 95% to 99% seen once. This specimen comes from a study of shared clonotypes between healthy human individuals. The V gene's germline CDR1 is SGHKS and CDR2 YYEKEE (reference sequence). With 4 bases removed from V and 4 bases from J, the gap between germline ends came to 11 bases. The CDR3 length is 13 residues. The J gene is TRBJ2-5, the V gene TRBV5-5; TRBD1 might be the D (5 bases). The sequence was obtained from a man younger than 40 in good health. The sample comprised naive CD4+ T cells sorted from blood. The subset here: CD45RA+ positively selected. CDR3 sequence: CASSGASIETQYF. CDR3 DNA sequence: TGTGCCAGCAGCGGGGCCAGCATAGAGACCCAGTACTTC.